Each of the 8 T cell receptor beta chains below was sequenced from the same sample in a study of regulatory T cells in long-lasting Graves disease. Stated time point: persistent/refractory GD, antithyroid drugs over 5 years with positive TRAb. The TCR library used RNA extracted from PBMCs. The TCR beta library used iRepertoire HTBI primers with Arm-PCR amplification of CDR3. TCRdb reanalysed the multiplex PCR reads using MiXCR and keeps one entry per CDR3 protein. Counted here are roughly 400,000 distinct CDR3 sequences, around 21% occurring once; the ten biggest clones make up less than 25%. Source: peripheral blood mononuclear cells (PBMCs), taken when the disease was refractory, from a patient treated with antithyroid drugs. The source is a female donor with Graves disease.

In the case of this clonotype: A much larger clone lies one base from this, so it may be a read error. CDR3 nucleotide sequence: TGTGCCATCAGTGAACTAGCAGCCGGGACAGTGAGTAAGGGCTACACCTTC. Its translation: CAISELAAGTVSKGYTF. The V gene is TRBV10-3, the J gene TRBJ1-2; 7 bases align to TRBD1. With V trimmed by 3 bases and J by 8 bases, 18 bases remained unmatched. The CDR3 has 17 residues. Germline V gives CDR1 ENHRY, CDR2 SYGVKD.

This clonotype was counted many times. The chain combines TRBV7-2 with TRBJ2-5; D is perhaps TRBD1 (5 bases). V shed 5 bases and J shed 5 bases, with 15 bases lying between them. From germline, CDR1 is SGHTA and CDR2 FQGNSA. The length of the CDR3 is 14 residues. CDR3 loop: CASSLFRGAETQYF. CDR3 bases: TGTGCCAGCAGCCTATTTAGGGGCGCCGAGACCCAGTACTTC.

The chain joins TRBV6-2 or TRBV6-3 to TRBJ2-4; the match to TRBD2 covers 7 bases. The V segment lost 2 bases and the J segment 0 bases; nucleotides outside the gene matches: 10. This CDR3 is built from 18 residues. Germline values: CDR1 MNHEY, CDR2 SVGEGT. For the CDR3, the DNA is TGTGCCAGCAGTTACCCCCCCCGGCGGGAGCTAGCCAAAAACATTCAGTACTTC. This translates into CASSYPPRRELAKNIQYF.

This clonotype was observed a handful of times. The V call is TRBV12-3 or TRBV12-4, the J call TRBJ2-4; TRBD1 or TRBD2 may be the D gene (5 bases each). Trimming removed 3 bases from V and 0 bases from J, with 12 bases in between. This CDR3 is 16 amino acids long. CDR3 DNA sequence: TGTGCCAGCAGTTTTGGGACGCTGCTAGCCAAAAACATTCAGTACTTC. Encoded protein: CASSFGTLLAKNIQYF.

This clonotype was counted ten times or more. This chain links TRBV29-1 with TRBJ1-2; possibly TRBD1 for D (5 bases). Germline V gene lookup returns CDR1 SQVTM and CDR2 ANQGSEA. V was shortened by 0 bases and J by 5 bases, with 16 bases between the two germline ends. This CDR3 comprises 15 residues. CDR3 protein: CSVEEGPEKYYGYTF. The CDR3 nucleotides are TGCAGCGTTGAAGAGGGGCCGGAAAAGTATTATGGCTACACCTTC.

V gene TRBV11-2 combines with J gene TRBJ2-5; 7 bases fit TRBD2. V was pared by 5 bases and J by 8 bases, with 8 bases of the junction left unmatched. Germline V gene sequence: CDR1 SGHAT, CDR2 FQNNGV. This CDR3 is 13 amino acids long. The CDR3 DNA reads as TGTGCCAGCAGCCAACCGGGGGGTCTAACCCAGTACTTC. Translation: CASSQPGGLTQYF.

This clonotype was counted ten times or more. The chain is built from TRBV28 and TRBJ1-5, with D unresolved. The CDR3 runs to 13 residues. Germline lookup yields CDR1 MDHEN and CDR2 SYDVKM. V was clipped by 7 bases and J by 4 bases, with 11 bases between them. CDR3 in DNA: TGTGCCAGCATGGCCCCGGGGAATCAGCCCCAGCATTTT. Its protein product is CASMAPGNQPQHF.

A few counts support this clonotype. The chain joins TRBV27 to TRBJ1-4, with a tentative D call TRBD1 (6 bases). The CDR3 has 15 residues. Between the trimmed V and J ends, which lost 5 bases and 3 bases, there was a span of 13 bases. Per germline, CDR1 MNHEY and CDR2 SMNVEV (reference sequence). The CDR3 DNA is TGTGCCAGCAGTGACTTGGGACACTCTAATGAAAAACTGTTTTTT. Encoded protein: CASSDLGHSNEKLFF.